Reported below is one TCR beta chain. Its target is not known. The ends were cut back, 3 bases at V and 4 bases at J, with 15 bases in the middle. Germline CDR1 and CDR2: SGHVS and FQNEAQ. This CDR3 spans 15 amino acids. Alongside a J-beta primer mix, a sample-barcoded 5' primer served in a second PCR lasting about 7 to 11 cycles. Researchers report that a template-switch adaptor with 12 random nucleotides tagged each cDNA molecule. One entry per CDR3 protein, called by TCRdb with MiXCR from the 5' RACE reads. The sample lists about 2 million distinct CDR3 sequences; about 50% were seen once. Each individual donor underwent a draw of ten milliliters of peripheral blood. No fewer than 5 micrograms of total RNA were isolated from every sample. The data were taken from a study of blood T cells in healthy people across ages. Whole-study results and caveats: In the absence of known donor CMV status, changes in expanded clonotypes were possibly confounded.

This sequence originates from a woman in her forties in good health. The sequenced sample was blood. The chain has TRBV7-8 and TRBJ1-2; D uncertain. This CDR3 reads CASSLVRDPSYGYTF. The CDR3 nucleotides read TGTGCCAGCAGCTTGGTGCGAGACCCCAGCTATGGCTACACCTTC.